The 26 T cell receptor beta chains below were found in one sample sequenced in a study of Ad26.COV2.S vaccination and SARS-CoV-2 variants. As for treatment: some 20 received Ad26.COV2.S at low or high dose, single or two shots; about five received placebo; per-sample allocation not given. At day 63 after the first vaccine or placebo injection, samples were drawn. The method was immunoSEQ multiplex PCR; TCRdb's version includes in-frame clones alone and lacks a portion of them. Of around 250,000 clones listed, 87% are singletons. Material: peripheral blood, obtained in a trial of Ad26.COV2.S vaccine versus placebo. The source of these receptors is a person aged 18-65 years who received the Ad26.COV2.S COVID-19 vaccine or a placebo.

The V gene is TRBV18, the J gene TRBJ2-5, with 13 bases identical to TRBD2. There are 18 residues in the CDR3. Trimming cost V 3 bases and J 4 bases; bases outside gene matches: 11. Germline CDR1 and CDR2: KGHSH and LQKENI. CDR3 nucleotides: TGTGCCAGCTCACCCGGACTAGCGGGAGTTCAAAGGGGAGAGACCCAGTACTTC. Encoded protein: CASSPGLAGVQRGETQYF.

In nucleotides, the CDR3 is TGCAGCGTTGTAGTGAGCTCCTACAATGAGCAGTTCTTC. Protein: CSVVVSSYNEQFF. The genes are TRBV29-1 and TRBJ2-1; D not resolved. This CDR3 has 13 amino acids. Germline V gene lookup returns CDR1 SQVTM and CDR2 ANQGSEA. V lost 4 bases and J 0 bases, leaving 7 bases between the germline ends.

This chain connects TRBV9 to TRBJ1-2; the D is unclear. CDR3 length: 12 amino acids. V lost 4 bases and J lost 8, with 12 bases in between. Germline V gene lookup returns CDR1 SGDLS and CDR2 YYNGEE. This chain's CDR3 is CASSSHGEGYTF. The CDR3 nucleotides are TGTGCCAGCAGCTCCCACGGGGAGGGCTACACCTTC.

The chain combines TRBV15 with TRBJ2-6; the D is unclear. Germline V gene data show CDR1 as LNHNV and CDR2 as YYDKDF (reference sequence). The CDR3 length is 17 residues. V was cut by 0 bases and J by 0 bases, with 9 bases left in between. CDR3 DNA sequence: TGTGCCACCAGCAGAGATTACCCGGCCTCTGGGGCCAACGTCCTGACTTTC. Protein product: CATSRDYPASGANVLTF.

CDR3 residues: CASSHAFSRGGSIEAFF. The CDR3 bases are TGTGCCAGCAGCCACGCCTTCTCCAGGGGAGGTAGTATAGAAGCTTTCTTT. This chain connects TRBV4-2 to TRBJ1-1; TRBD1 might be the D (6 bases). CDR3 length: 17 residues. Germline assignment: CDR1 LGHNA and CDR2 YNFKEQ. The V and J ends lost 3 bases and 8 bases respectively, with 25 bases between them.

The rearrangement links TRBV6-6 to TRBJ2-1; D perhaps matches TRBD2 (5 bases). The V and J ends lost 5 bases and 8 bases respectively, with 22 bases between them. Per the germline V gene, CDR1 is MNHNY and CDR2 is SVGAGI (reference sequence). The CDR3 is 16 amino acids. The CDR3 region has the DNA TGTGCCAGCAGTCCCCGACTTGTGGGGAGAGGTGATGAGCAGTTCTTC. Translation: CASSPRLVGRGDEQFF.

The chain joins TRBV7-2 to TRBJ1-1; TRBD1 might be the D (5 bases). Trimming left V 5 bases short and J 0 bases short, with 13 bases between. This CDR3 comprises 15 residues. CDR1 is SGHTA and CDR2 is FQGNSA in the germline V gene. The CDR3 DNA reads TGTGCCAGCAGCCCGCAGGGATTGATGAACACTGAAGCTTTCTTT. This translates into CASSPQGLMNTEAFF.

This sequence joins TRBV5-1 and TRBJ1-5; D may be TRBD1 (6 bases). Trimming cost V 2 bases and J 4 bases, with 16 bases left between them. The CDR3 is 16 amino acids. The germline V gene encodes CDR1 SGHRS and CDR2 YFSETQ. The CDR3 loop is CASSFGGRLGNQPQHF. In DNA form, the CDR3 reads TGCGCCAGCAGCTTTGGGGGGCGCTTGGGAAATCAGCCCCAGCATTTT.

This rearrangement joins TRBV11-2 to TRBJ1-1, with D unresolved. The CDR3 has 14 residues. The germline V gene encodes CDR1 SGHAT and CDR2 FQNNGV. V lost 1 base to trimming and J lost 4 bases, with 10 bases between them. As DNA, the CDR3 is TGTGCCAGCAGCTTAGGACCTCTGAGCACTGAAGCTTTCTTT. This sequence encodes CASSLGPLSTEAFF.

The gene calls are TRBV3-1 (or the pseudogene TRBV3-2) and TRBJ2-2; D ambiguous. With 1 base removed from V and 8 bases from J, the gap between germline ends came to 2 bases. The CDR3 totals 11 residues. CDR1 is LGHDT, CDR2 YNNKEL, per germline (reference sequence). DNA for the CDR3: TGTGCCAGCAGCCAAGTTGGGGAGCTGTTTTTT. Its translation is CASSQVGELFF.

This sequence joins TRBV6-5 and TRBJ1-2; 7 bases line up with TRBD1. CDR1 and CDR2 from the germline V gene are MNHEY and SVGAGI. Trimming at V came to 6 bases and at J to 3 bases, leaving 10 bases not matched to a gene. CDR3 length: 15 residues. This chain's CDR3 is CASSQRTGTDYGYTF. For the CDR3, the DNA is TGTGCCAGCAGCCAGCGAACGGGGACAGACTATGGCTACACCTTC.

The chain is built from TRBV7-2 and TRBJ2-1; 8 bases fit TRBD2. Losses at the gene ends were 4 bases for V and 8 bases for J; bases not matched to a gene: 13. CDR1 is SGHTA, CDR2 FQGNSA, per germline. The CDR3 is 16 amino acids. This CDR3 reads CASSSSGTSPGDEQFF. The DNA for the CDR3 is TGTGCCAGCAGCTCGAGCGGGACTAGTCCCGGCGATGAGCAGTTCTTC.

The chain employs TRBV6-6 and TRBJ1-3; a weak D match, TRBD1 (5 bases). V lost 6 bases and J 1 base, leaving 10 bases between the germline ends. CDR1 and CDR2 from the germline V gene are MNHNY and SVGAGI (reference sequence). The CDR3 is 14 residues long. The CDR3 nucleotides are TGTGCCAGCAGCCCCAGGGAATCTGGAAACACCATATATTTT. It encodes CASSPRESGNTIYF.

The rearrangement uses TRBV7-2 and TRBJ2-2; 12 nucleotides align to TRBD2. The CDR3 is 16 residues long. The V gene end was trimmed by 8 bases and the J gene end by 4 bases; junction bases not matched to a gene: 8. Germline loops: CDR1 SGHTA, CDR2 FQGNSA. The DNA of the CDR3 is TGTGCCAGCCGGACTAGCGGGATGCGAGGCACCGGGGAGCTGTTTTTT. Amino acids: CASRTSGMRGTGELFF. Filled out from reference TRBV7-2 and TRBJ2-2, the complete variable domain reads GAGVSQSPSNKVTEKGKDVELRCDPISGHTALYWYRQSLGQGLEFLIYFQGNSAPDKSGLPSDRFSAERTGGSVSTLTIQRTQQEDSAVYLCASRTSGMRGTGELFFGEGSRLTVL.

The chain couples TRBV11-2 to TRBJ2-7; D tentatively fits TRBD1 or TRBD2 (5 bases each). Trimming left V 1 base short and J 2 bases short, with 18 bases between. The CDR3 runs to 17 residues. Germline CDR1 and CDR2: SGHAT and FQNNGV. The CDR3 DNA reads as TGTGCCAGCAGCTTAGCCCCGCCGGGGCCCGACACCTACGAGCAGTACTTC. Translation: CASSLAPPGPDTYEQYF.

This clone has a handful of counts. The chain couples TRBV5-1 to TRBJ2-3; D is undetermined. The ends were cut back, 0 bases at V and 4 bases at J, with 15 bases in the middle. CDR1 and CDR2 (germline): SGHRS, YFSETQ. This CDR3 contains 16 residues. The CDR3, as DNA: TGCGCCAGCAGCTTGGATGGGAAGAGTGGCGCAGATACGCAGTATTTT. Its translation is CASSLDGKSGADTQYF.

Here the CDR3 reads CASSLGGGAGPWGEQFF. CDR3 DNA sequence: TGTGCCAGCAGCTTGGGCGGAGGAGCGGGACCATGGGGTGAGCAGTTCTTC. This chain links TRBV5-6 with TRBJ2-1; 7 bases map to TRBD2. V lost 0 bases, J lost 9 bases, and 15 bases stayed unmatched. Germline V gene sequence: CDR1 SGHDT, CDR2 YYEEEE. The CDR3 sequence is 17 residues long.

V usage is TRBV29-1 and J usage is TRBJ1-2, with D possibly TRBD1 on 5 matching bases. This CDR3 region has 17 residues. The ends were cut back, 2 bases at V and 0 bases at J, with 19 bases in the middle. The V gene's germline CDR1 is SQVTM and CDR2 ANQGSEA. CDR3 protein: CSVELGWTSTPNYGYTF. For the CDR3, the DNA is TGCAGCGTTGAACTAGGATGGACATCGACCCCTAACTATGGCTACACCTTC.

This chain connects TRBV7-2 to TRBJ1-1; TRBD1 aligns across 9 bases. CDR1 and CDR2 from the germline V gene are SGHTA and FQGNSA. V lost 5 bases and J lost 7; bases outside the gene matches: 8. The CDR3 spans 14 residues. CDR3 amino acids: CASSLRRDRDEAFF. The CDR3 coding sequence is TGTGCCAGCAGCCTCCGCCGGGACAGGGATGAAGCTTTCTTT. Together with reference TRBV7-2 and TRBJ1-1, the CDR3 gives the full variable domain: GAGVSQSPSNKVTEKGKDVELRCDPISGHTALYWYRQSLGQGLEFLIYFQGNSAPDKSGLPSDRFSAERTGGSVSTLTIQRTQQEDSAVYLCASSLRRDRDEAFFGQGTRLTVV.

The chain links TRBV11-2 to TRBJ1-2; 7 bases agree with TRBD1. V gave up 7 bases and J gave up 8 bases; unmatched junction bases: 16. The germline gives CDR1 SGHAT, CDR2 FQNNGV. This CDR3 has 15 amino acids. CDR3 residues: CASNSIKTGRKGYTF. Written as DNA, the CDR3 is TGTGCCAGCAATTCCATAAAGACAGGGCGTAAAGGCTACACCTTC.

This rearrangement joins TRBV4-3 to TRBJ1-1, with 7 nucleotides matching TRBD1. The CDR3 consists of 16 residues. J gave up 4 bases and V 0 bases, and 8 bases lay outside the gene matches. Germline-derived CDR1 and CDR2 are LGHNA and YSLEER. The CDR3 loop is CASSQEVIRGPTEAFF. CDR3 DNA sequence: TGCGCCAGCAGCCAAGAGGTGATTAGGGGGCCCACTGAAGCTTTCTTT.

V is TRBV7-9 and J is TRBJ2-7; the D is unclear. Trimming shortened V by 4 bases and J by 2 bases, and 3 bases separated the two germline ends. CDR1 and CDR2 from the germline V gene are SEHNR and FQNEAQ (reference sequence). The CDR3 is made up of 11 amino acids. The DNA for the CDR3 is TGTGCCAGCAGCTCCCCCTACGAGCAGTACTTC. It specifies CASSSPYEQYF.

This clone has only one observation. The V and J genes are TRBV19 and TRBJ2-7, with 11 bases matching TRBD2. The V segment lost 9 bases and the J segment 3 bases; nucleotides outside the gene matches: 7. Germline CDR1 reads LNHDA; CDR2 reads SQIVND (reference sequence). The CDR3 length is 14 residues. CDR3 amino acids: CASSTSGGHYEQYF. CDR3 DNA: TGTGCCAGCTCTACTAGCGGGGGCCACTACGAGCAGTACTTC. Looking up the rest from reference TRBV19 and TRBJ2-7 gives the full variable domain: DGGITQSPKYLFRKEGQNVTLSCEQNLNHDAMYWYRQDPGQGLRLIYYSQIVNDFQKGDIAEGYSVSREKKESFPLTVTSAQKNPTAFYLCASSTSGGHYEQYFGPGTRLTVT.

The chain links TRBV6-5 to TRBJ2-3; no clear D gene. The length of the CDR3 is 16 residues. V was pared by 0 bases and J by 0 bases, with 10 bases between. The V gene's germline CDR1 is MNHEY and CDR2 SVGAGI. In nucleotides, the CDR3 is TGTGCCAGCAGTTACTCGACCCCTGGGAGCACAGATACGCAGTATTTT. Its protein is CASSYSTPGSTDTQYF.

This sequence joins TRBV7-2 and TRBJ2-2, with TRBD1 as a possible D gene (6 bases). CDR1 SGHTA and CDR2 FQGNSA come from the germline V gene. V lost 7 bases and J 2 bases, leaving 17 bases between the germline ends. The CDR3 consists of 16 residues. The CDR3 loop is CASTEQGPGNTGELFF. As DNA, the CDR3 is TGTGCCAGCACCGAACAGGGCCCGGGAAACACCGGGGAGCTGTTTTTT.

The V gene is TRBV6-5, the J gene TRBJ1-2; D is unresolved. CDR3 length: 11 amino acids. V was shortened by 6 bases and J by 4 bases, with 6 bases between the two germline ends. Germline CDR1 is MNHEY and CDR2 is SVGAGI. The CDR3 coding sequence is TGTGCCAGCAGACGGGGCTATGGCTACACCTTC. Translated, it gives CASRRGYGYTF.